A selection of T cell receptor beta chains follows, all from one sample in a study of T cell repertoires in cytomegalovirus infection. No cognate antigen is known for these TCRs. TCRdb redid the calling of the reads with MiXCR, one entry per CDR3 protein. Among hundreds of thousands of distinct CDR3 sequences listed, about 33% were seen once. The sequencing here drew on cultured PBMCs, taken from culture after CMV antigen stimulation. The receptors shown here come from a human donor in good health (CMV status not recorded). Some clones in this sample may be carry-over from other donors' samples. The CDR3 runs from the conserved cysteine through the conserved F or W. The D gene is left open where the match is weak. Clone size appears in some rows only: once, few, many, or a class for an expanded clone.

once TRBD1 TRBJ2-5 TRBV5-8 TGTGCCAGCAGCTTGGTTCAGGGGGCTGGGACCCAGTACTTC CASSLVQGAGTQYF
. TRBD1 TRBJ1-2 TRBV7-2 TGTGCCAGCAGCCAAGGGACAGGGTTGGGTTTTAACTATGGCTACACCTTC CASSQGTGLGFNYGYTF
. TRBD2 TRBJ2-1 TRBV7-3 TGTGCCAGCAGCCCGGGACTAGGCGTTGAGGATGAGCAGTTCTTC CASSPGLGVEDEQFF
few . TRBJ2-1 TRBV5-1 TGCGCCAGCAGCGTGGGGGGACTTCAATACAATGAGCAGTTCTTC CASSVGGLQYNEQFF
. TRBD1 TRBJ1-2 TRBV6-8 TGTGCCAGCAGTTACCAGGGGGCGTCTAGCTATGGCTACACCTTC CASSYQGASSYGYTF
few . TRBJ1-2 TRBV6-2/TRBV6-3 TGTGCCAGCAGTACCCCCCCGGAGTCGTACTATGGCTACACCTTC CASSTPPESYYGYTF
. TRBD1 TRBJ2-3 TRBV5-4 TGTGCCAGCAGCCCCAGGACAGGGGGCTACACAGATACGCAGTATTTT CASSPRTGGYTDTQYF
. TRBD1 TRBJ1-2 TRBV6-6 TGTGCCAGCAGGAGGTGGACAGGGGAGGACTATGGCTACACCTTC CASRRWTGEDYGYTF
. . TRBJ2-3 TRBV4-1 TGCGCCAGCAGCCAAGACGGGGCCCGGCTTCCAGATACGCAGTATTTT CASSQDGARLPDTQYF
few TRBD1 TRBJ1-5 TRBV10-3 TGTGCCATCAGTGAGGCTAGGACAGGGGGTAATAGCAATCAGCCCCAGCATTTT CAISEARTGGNSNQPQHF
few . TRBJ2-3 TRBV11-2 TGTGCCAGCAGCTTTTTAGGCGCGGTGGACTCGACGCAGTATTTT CASSFLGAVDSTQYF
many TRBD1 TRBJ1-3 TRBV20-1 TGCAGTGCTAGACAGGGGGGCTCTGGAAACACCATATATTTT CSARQGGSGNTIYF
. . TRBJ1-2 TRBV6-6 TGTGCCAGCAGTTACCAGGCCGTAAATGGCTACACCTTC CASSYQAVNGYTF
. . TRBJ2-3 TRBV5-8 TGTGCCAGCAGCTCGGGACTTAGAGTAGATACGCAGTATTTT CASSSGLRVDTQYF
few TRBD2 TRBJ2-7 TRBV6-2/TRBV6-3 TGTGCCAGCAGTTACTCACCTAGCGGGAGGTACGAGCAGTACTTC CASSYSPSGRYEQYF
. TRBD2 TRBJ2-2 TRBV20-1 TGCAGTGCTATTTCAGCGGGAGGAGTCGGCACCGGGGAGCTGTTTTTT CSAISAGGVGTGELFF